The 2 T cell receptor beta chains below come from one sample, sequenced in a study of CD8 T cells in Susac syndrome. About 0.5 to 1 ug RNA was reverse transcribed with random hexamers. TCRdb re-called the immunoSEQ multiplex PCR reads with MiXCR, one entry per CDR3 protein. The sample has approximately 140,000 distinct CDR3 sequences; 75% to 90% are singletons. The source material was CD8+ T cells from PBMCs. The receptors derive from a human donor with multiple sclerosis.

Turning to this clonotype: One end of the junction varies from germline; a read error may be responsible. The rearrangement uses TRBV14 and TRBJ2-2; 10 nucleotides line up with TRBD2. In germline, CDR1 is SGHDN, CDR2 FVKESK. This CDR3 contains 17 residues. This CDR3 reads CASSQDGTSASIGELLF. In DNA, the CDR3 is TGTGCCAGCAGCCAAGATGGGACTAGCGCCTCCATCGGGGAGCTGCTTTTT.

The chain couples TRBV6-6 to TRBJ2-2, with TRBD2 as a possible D gene (6 bases). Germline assignment: CDR1 MNHNY and CDR2 SVGAGI (reference sequence). This CDR3 has 16 amino acids. V shed 0 bases and J shed 0 bases, with 8 bases lying between them. The CDR3 DNA reads TGTGCCAGCAGTTACTCCCGGGAGACGAACACCGGGGAGCTGTTTTTT. Protein: CASSYSRETNTGELFF.